A selection of T cell receptor beta chains follows, all from one sample in a study of blood T cell repertoires in COVID-19. This table comes from immunoSEQ multiplex PCR, and its TCRdb copy is limited to in-frame clones, with some not included. This table has under 75,000 clones, roughly 80% appearing once. The sample comprised peripheral blood. Receptors originate from a woman aged 50 to 60 with active or convalescent COVID-19. Both conserved end residues are part of each CDR3. The D gene is left open where the match is weak. The size entry is marked missing in some rows and otherwise reads once, few, many or a size class.

v_gene	d_gene	j_gene	abundance	CDR3aa	CDR3nt
TRBV3-1/TRBV3-2	TRBD2	TRBJ2-5	medium-sized	CASSQDVGLAGRETQYF	TGTGCCAGCAGCCAAGATGTAGGGCTAGCGGGACGAGAGACCCAGTACTTC
TRBV5-1	TRBD2	TRBJ2-7	NA	CASSLGLAGGPYGEQYF	TGCGCCAGCAGCTTGGGACTAGCGGGAGGGCCTTATGGCGAGCAGTACTTC
TRBV5-6	NA	TRBJ1-6	NA	CASSAGTPYNSPLHF	TGTGCCAGCAGCGCCGGGACTCCCTATAATTCACCCCTCCACTTT
TRBV3-1/TRBV3-2	NA	TRBJ2-4	few	CASSQDLGGLAKNIQYF	TGTGCCAGCAGCCAAGATTTAGGGGGTTTAGCCAAAAACATTCAGTACTTC
TRBV27	TRBD1	TRBJ1-5	NA	CASSGRQGLEPQHF	TGTGCCAGCAGTGGTCGACAGGGGTTGGAGCCCCAGCATTTT
TRBV27	NA	TRBJ2-3	few	CASSLSMGGNTQYF	TGTGCCAGCAGTTTATCGATGGGGGGAAATACGCAGTATTTT
TRBV6-2/TRBV6-3	TRBD1	TRBJ1-2	NA	CASSTPGQYYGYTF	TGTGCCAGCAGTACTCCGGGACAGTACTATGGCTACACCTTC
TRBV3-1/TRBV3-2	NA	TRBJ1-1	NA	CASSYSASAEAFF	TGTGCCAGCAGCTATTCGGCCAGCGCTGAAGCTTTCTTT
TRBV5-1	NA	TRBJ2-7	NA	CASSLRDTGPYEQYF	TGCGCCAGCAGCTTGCGTGACACCGGCCCCTACGAGCAGTACTTC
TRBV13	NA	TRBJ2-3	NA	CASSFGGAGRDTQYF	TGTGCCAGCAGCTTTGGTGGGGCAGGTCGAGATACGCAGTATTTT
TRBV7-8	TRBD2	TRBJ2-3	NA	CASSPVAGGMADTQYF	TGTGCCAGCAGCCCCGTAGCGGGAGGGATGGCAGATACGCAGTATTTT
TRBV7-9	TRBD2	TRBJ2-2	NA	CASSLGGIGNTGELFF	TGTGCCAGCAGCTTGGGAGGGATCGGTAACACCGGGGAGCTGTTTTTT
TRBV3-1/TRBV3-2	NA	TRBJ2-2	NA	CASSPYLNTGELFF	TGTGCCAGCAGCCCCTACTTGAACACCGGGGAGCTGTTTTTT
TRBV7-2	TRBD1	TRBJ2-2	NA	CASSLGGQANTGELFF	TGTGCCAGCAGCTTAGGGGGACAGGCGAACACCGGGGAGCTGTTTTTT
TRBV9	NA	TRBJ2-2	NA	CASSVVASRYPGELFF	TGTGCCAGCAGCGTAGTGGCGTCGAGGTATCCCGGGGAGCTGTTTTTT
TRBV30	NA	TRBJ2-1	once	CAWSSGTLGNEQFF	TGTGCCTGGAGTTCGGGGACTCTGGGCAATGAGCAGTTCTTC
TRBV28	NA	TRBJ1-5	NA	CASSLYFSNQPQHF	TGTGCCAGCAGTTTGTACTTCTCCAATCAGCCCCAGCATTTT
TRBV5-1	TRBD2	TRBJ2-7	NA	CASSLSPSGSSEQYF	TGCGCCAGCAGCTTGTCCCCTAGCGGGAGTAGCGAGCAGTACTTC
TRBV28	TRBD1	TRBJ1-2	NA	CASSPQGALKGYTF	TGTGCCAGCAGTCCCCAGGGGGCGTTAAAAGGCTACACCTTC
TRBV7-8	NA	TRBJ1-5	few	CASSLAAQTSNQPQHF	TGTGCCAGCAGCTTAGCGGCACAGACTAGCAATCAGCCCCAGCATTTT
TRBV19	NA	TRBJ2-5	NA	CASRQAGETQYF	TGTGCCAGCCGACAGGCCGGAGAGACCCAGTACTTC
TRBV19	TRBD2	TRBJ2-7	NA	CASSIGAGDYEQYF	TGTGCCAGTAGTATAGGAGCGGGGGACTACGAGCAGTACTTC
TRBV19	TRBD1	TRBJ2-1	once	CASSPQGVDEQFF	TGTGCCAGTAGCCCCCAGGGGGTCGATGAGCAGTTCTTC
TRBV4-1	NA	TRBJ1-5	NA	CASSQDLGGAYQPQHF	TGCGCCAGCAGCCAAGATTTGGGAGGGGCATATCAGCCCCAGCATTTT
TRBV30	TRBD1	TRBJ2-3	NA	CAWSITGTGGGDTQYF	TGTGCCTGGAGTATAACCGGGACAGGGGGTGGGGATACGCAGTATTTT
TRBV19	TRBD1	TRBJ1-1	NA	CASSGQGGSTEAFF	TGTGCCAGTAGCGGACAGGGCGGTAGCACTGAAGCTTTCTTT
TRBV24-1	NA	TRBJ1-5	NA	CATSDGGRGSNQPQHF	TGTGCCACCAGTGATGGCGGCAGGGGTAGCAATCAGCCCCAGCATTTT
TRBV4-2	NA	TRBJ1-2	few	CASSQVGEGDYGYTF	TGTGCCAGCAGCCAAGTGGGCGAAGGGGACTATGGCTACACCTTC
TRBV24-1	TRBD2	TRBJ2-2	NA	CATSDRTSDAGELFF	TGTGCCACCAGTGATCGGACTAGTGACGCCGGGGAGCTGTTTTTT
TRBV20-1	NA	TRBJ2-1	few	CSARGVNEQFF	TGCAGTGCTAGAGGAGTGAATGAGCAGTTCTTC
TRBV10-2	NA	TRBJ2-7	few	CASSVWRTLGGDEQYF	TGCGCCAGCAGTGTCTGGCGGACGCTCGGAGGGGACGAGCAGTACTTC
TRBV2	NA	TRBJ2-5	NA	CASSERGSRGTQYF	TGTGCCAGCAGTGAACGGGGTAGCCGGGGAACCCAGTACTTC
TRBV6-2/TRBV6-3	TRBD2	TRBJ2-3	NA	CASSYMAGGSTDTQYF	TGTGCCAGCAGTTATATGGCGGGAGGCAGCACAGATACGCAGTATTTT
TRBV7-9	NA	TRBJ2-7	NA	CASTSYTASSYEQYF	TGTGCCAGCACCAGTTACACCGCTTCCTCCTACGAGCAGTACTTC
TRBV6-5	NA	TRBJ1-1	NA	CASRQPNTEAFF	TGTGCCAGCAGACAGCCGAACACTGAAGCTTTCTTT
TRBV30	TRBD1	TRBJ1-2	NA	CAWSVGQGQDYGYTF	TGTGCCTGGAGTGTCGGACAGGGGCAAGACTATGGCTACACCTTC
TRBV5-4	TRBD2	TRBJ2-1	few	CASSGGLAGGPSNEQFF	TGTGCCAGCAGCGGAGGACTAGCGGGAGGGCCCTCCAATGAGCAGTTCTTC
TRBV28	NA	TRBJ1-5	NA	CASSKPPDQPQHF	TGTGCCAGCTCTAAACCCCCGGATCAGCCCCAGCATTTT
TRBV30	NA	TRBJ2-1	NA	CAWSVTFNEQFF	TGTGCCTGGAGTGTGACTTTCAATGAGCAGTTCTTC
TRBV24-1	TRBD1	TRBJ2-1	once	CATSRDRASYNEQFF	TGTGCCACCAGTCGGGACAGGGCCTCCTACAATGAGCAGTTCTTC
TRBV4-1	TRBD2	TRBJ2-2	NA	CASSQGLAGRLNTGELFF	TGCGCCAGCAGCCAAGGACTAGCGGGTAGACTGAACACCGGGGAGCTGTTTTTT
TRBV10-2	NA	TRBJ2-1	NA	CASSSTDRNEQFF	TGCGCCAGCAGTTCGACAGACCGTAATGAGCAGTTCTTC